Shown below are 19 T cell receptor beta chains from a single sample sequenced in a study of cytomegalovirus exposure and HLA in healthy donors. PCR was performed using 60 Vbeta and 13 Jbeta primers. Measured with immunoSEQ multiplex PCR; TCRdb has only the in-frame clones, and not every one. The sample holds around 200,000 clones, about two thirds seen once. Sequencing was done on a sample of PBMCs. The receptors here all came from a man aged 40-49 years in good health and CMV-seropositive.

In regard to this clone: Other DNA sequences in the sample encode the same CDR3. The V call is TRBV7-6, the J call TRBJ2-7; tentatively, D is TRBD1 (5 bases). There are 14 residues in the CDR3. Germline V gives CDR1 SGHVS, CDR2 FNYEAQ. Trimming took off 5 bases at V and 2 bases at J, with 13 bases between the two ends. CDR3: CASSLVPGTYEQYF. The CDR3 DNA reads TGTGCCAGCAGCCTCGTCCCAGGGACCTACGAGCAGTACTTC.

The chain has TRBV6-1 and TRBJ1-4; 9 bases fit TRBD1. V was pared by 1 base and J by 8 bases, with 11 bases of the junction left unmatched. Germline V gives CDR1 MNHNS, CDR2 SASEGT. The CDR3 is made up of 17 amino acids. The CDR3 here is CASSEGHWGQGGEKLFF. The CDR3 nucleotides read TGTGCCAGCAGTGAAGGGCATTGGGGACAGGGAGGCGAAAAACTGTTTTTT.

V is TRBV2 and J is TRBJ1-4, with D maybe TRBD1 (5 bases). V lost 8 bases to trimming and J lost 8 bases, with 9 bases between them. Germline V gives CDR1 SNHLY, CDR2 FYNNEI. This CDR3 comprises 11 residues. CDR3: CASGNREKLFF. The CDR3 DNA sequence: TGTGCCAGCGGAAACAGGGAAAAACTGTTTTTT.

This clone was counted a few times. The chain recombines TRBV4-1 with TRBJ1-2, with 7 bases lining up with TRBD1. Germline CDR1 is MGHRA and CDR2 is YSYEKL. This CDR3 contains 15 residues. V shed 0 bases, J shed 7 bases, and the junction held 8 bases outside the gene matches. CDR3 nucleotide sequence: TGCGCCAGCAGCCAAGACGCAGGGGGAATCCCTGGCTACACCTTC. It specifies CASSQDAGGIPGYTF.

This clone came up a few times. The chain links TRBV21-1 to TRBJ2-7; the table gives TRBD1 as D, unverified against the DNA. TRBV21-1 is designated a pseudogene. The length of the CDR3 is 19 residues. DNA of the CDR3: TGTGCCAGCAGCAACCGCCCGGACAGGGGCCAACAAAGGTCCTACGAGCAGTACTTC. It encodes CASSNRPDRGQQRSYEQYF.

The chain recombines TRBV18 with TRBJ2-6; D is possibly TRBD2 (6 bases). Trimming took 4 bases from V and 0 from J, leaving 19 bases between them. The CDR3 is 19 amino acids. Germline V CDR1 and CDR2: KGHSH, LQKENI. CDR3 nucleotides: TGTGCCAGCTCACAAGGAATCGGGGACTCCCGCTCTGGGGCCAACGTCCTGACTTTC. Translating gives CASSQGIGDSRSGANVLTF.

This CDR3 reads CASSRNTGETNNSPLHF. The DNA of the CDR3 is TGCGCCAGCAGCCGAAATACAGGGGAAACTAATAATTCACCCCTCCACTTT. The rearrangement uses TRBV4-1 and TRBJ1-6, with 7 positions matching TRBD1. The CDR3 is 17 amino acids. Germline assignment: CDR1 MGHRA and CDR2 YSYEKL. V was clipped by 4 bases and J by 5 bases; unmatched bases: 11.

With respect to this clone: Germline is not matched at one junction end, which may reflect a read error. The chain joins TRBV2 to TRBJ2-7; D remains unclear. The CDR3 runs to 11 residues. The V gene's germline CDR1 is SNHLY and CDR2 FYNNEI. As DNA, the CDR3 is TGTGCCAGCAGTCGCACCTATGAGCAGTACTTC. This codes for CASSRTYEQYF. Complete variable domain (other parts from reference TRBV2 and TRBJ2-7): EPEVTQTPSHQVTQMGQEVILRCVPISNHLYFYWYRQILGQKVEFLVSFYNNEISEKSEIFDDQFSVERPDGSNFTLKIRSTKLEDSAMYFCASSRTYEQYFGPGTRLTVT.

The chain employs TRBV9 and TRBJ1-1; TRBD1 is a possible D gene (5 bases). V lost 3 bases, J lost 0 bases, and 9 bases lay in between. This CDR3 comprises 14 residues. The germline V gene has CDR1 SGDLS and CDR2 YYNGEE. CDR3 in amino acids: CASSGPTVNTEAFF. The CDR3 region has the DNA TGTGCCAGCAGCGGACCGACAGTGAACACTGAAGCTTTCTTT.

This rearrangement joins TRBV2 to TRBJ1-2; D perhaps matches TRBD1 (5 bases). CDR3 length: 13 residues. Germline V gene sequence: CDR1 SNHLY, CDR2 FYNNEI. Trimming took off 7 bases at V and 3 bases at J, with 12 bases between the two ends. The chain's CDR3 is CASTPGGDYGYTF. The DNA for the CDR3 is TGTGCCAGCACCCCCGGGGGGGACTATGGCTACACCTTC.

This rearrangement joins TRBV7-2 to TRBJ1-3; weak D call: TRBD1 (6 bases). With 2 bases removed from V and 1 base from J, the gap between germline ends came to 15 bases. Per the germline V gene, CDR1 is SGHTA and CDR2 is FQGNSA. The CDR3 runs 17 residues. CDR3 bases: TGTGCCAGCAGCTTATACAAGGGGGGGTTATCTGGAAACACCATATATTTT. Residues: CASSLYKGGLSGNTIYF.

This chain uses TRBV5-6 with TRBJ2-5, with 8 nucleotides matching TRBD1. Trimming cost V 0 bases and J 2 bases; bases outside gene matches: 6. In germline, CDR1 is SGHDT, CDR2 YYEEEE. The CDR3 totals 16 residues. CDR3 region: CASSLATGGGQETQYF. DNA for the CDR3: TGTGCCAGCAGCTTGGCTACAGGGGGTGGGCAAGAGACCCAGTACTTC.

J is TRBJ2-1 and V is TRBV27; 7 positions agree with TRBD2. V shed 7 bases and J 1 base; nucleotides not matched to a gene: 4. CDR3 length equals 14 residues. CDR1 is MNHEY and CDR2 is SMNVEV in the germline V gene (reference sequence). Here the CDR3 DNA reads TGTGCCAGCACAGCGCGGGGGTCCTACAATGAGCAGTTCTTC. As protein: CASTARGSYNEQFF.

The chain carries TRBV6-6 and TRBJ1-2, with D perhaps TRBD1 (6 bases). Germline-derived CDR1 and CDR2 are MNHNY and SVGAGI (reference sequence). CDR3 size: 13 residues. V dropped 10 bases and J dropped 3 bases, with 15 bases sitting between them. The CDR3 bases are TGTGCCACCTACGGGGGGGGCGACTATGGCTACACCTTC. Translated, it gives CATYGGGDYGYTF.

The J gene is TRBJ1-6, the V gene TRBV6-1; D might be TRBD1 (6 bases). Germline loops: CDR1 MNHNS, CDR2 SASEGT. CDR3 length: 13 amino acids. V was clipped by 8 bases and J by 6 bases, with 11 bases between them. The CDR3 DNA is TGTGCCAGCGGTACAGGGTCTAATTCACCCCTCCACTTT. Protein sequence: CASGTGSNSPLHF.

There are a few counts of this clone. The chain employs TRBV5-1 and TRBJ2-7; D is unclear. The CDR3 spans 14 residues. The germline CDR1 and CDR2 sequences are SGHRS and YFSETQ. V lost 1 base to trimming and J lost 7 bases, with 15 bases between them. The CDR3 sequence: CASSLTQPLGEQYF. CDR3 DNA: TGCGCCAGCAGCTTGACACAGCCTTTGGGTGAGCAGTACTTC.

The rearrangement links TRBV18 to TRBJ1-3, with D uncertain. Germline-derived CDR1 and CDR2 are KGHSH and LQKENI. V lost 3 bases to trimming and J lost 10 bases, with 10 bases between them. This CDR3 region has 12 residues. The CDR3 is CASSPSLETIYF. The CDR3 DNA follows: TGTGCCAGCTCACCCTCCTTGGAGACCATATATTTT.

The chain combines TRBV9 with TRBJ2-5; 11 positions match TRBD2. The V and J ends lost 2 bases and 7 bases, in that order; junction bases with no gene match: 7. This CDR3 is built from 15 residues. CDR1 is SGDLS and CDR2 is YYNGEE in the germline V gene. The CDR3 DNA reads TGTGCCAGCAGCGTGGGACTAGCGGAATGGGGGACCCAGTACTTC. Translation: CASSVGLAEWGTQYF. Complete variable domain (other parts from reference TRBV9 and TRBJ2-5): DSGVTQTPKHLITATGQRVTLRCSPRSGDLSVYWYQQSLDQGLQFLIQYYNGEERAKGNILERFSAQQFPDLHSELNLSSLELGDSALYFCASSVGLAEWGTQYFGPGTRLLVL.

The gene calls are TRBV28 and TRBJ2-3, with 14 bases that match TRBD2. V shed 2 bases and J 3 bases; nucleotides not matched to a gene: 7. The CDR3 has 18 residues. Germline values: CDR1 MDHEN, CDR2 SYDVKM. CDR3 residues: CASSLHRGLAGGTDTQYF. In DNA form, the CDR3 reads TGTGCCAGCAGTTTACACCGCGGACTAGCGGGAGGAACAGATACGCAGTATTTT.